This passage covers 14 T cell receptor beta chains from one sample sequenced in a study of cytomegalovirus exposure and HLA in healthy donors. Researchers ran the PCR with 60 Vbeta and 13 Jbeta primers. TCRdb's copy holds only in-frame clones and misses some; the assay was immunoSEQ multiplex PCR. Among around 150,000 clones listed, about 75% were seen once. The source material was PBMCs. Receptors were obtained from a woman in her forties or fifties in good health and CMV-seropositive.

The CDR3 DNA follows: TGTGCCAGCAGTGCCGGGGGAGTTGCTAACTATGGCTACACCTTC. This translates into CASSAGGVANYGYTF. The chain couples TRBV7-9 to TRBJ1-2; D perhaps matches TRBD1 (5 bases). Germline-derived CDR1 and CDR2 are SEHNR and FQNEAQ (reference sequence). The ends were cut back, 6 bases at V and 0 bases at J, with 14 bases in the middle. The CDR3 is 15 residues long. Full variable domain (rest looked up from reference TRBV7-9 and TRBJ1-2): DTGVSQNPRHKITKRGQNVTFRCDPISEHNRLYWYRQTLGQGPEFLTYFQNEAQLEKSRLLSDRFSAERPKGSFSTLEIQRTEQGDSAMYLCASSAGGVANYGYTFGSGTRLTVV.

CDR3 nucleotide sequence: TGTGCCAGCAGCTTAGGGACAGCCTCTGGAAACACCATATATTTT. It codes for CASSLGTASGNTIYF. The chain uses TRBV7-6 and TRBJ1-3; maybe TRBD1 (6 bases). Germline CDR1 SGHVS, CDR2 FNYEAQ. CDR3 size: 15 residues. Trimming pared 1 base from V and 0 bases from J, leaving 7 bases between.

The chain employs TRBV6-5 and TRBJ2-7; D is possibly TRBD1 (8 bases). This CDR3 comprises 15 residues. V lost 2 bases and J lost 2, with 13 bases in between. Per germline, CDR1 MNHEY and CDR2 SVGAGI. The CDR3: CASSYLQGGAYEQYF. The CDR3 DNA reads TGTGCCAGCAGTTACCTACAGGGGGGGGCCTACGAGCAGTACTTC.

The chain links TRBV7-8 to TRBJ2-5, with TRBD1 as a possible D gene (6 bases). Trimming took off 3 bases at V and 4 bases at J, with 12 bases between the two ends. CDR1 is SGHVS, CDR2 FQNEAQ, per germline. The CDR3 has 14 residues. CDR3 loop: CASSLRPGAETQYF. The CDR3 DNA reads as TGTGCCAGCAGCTTGCGGCCAGGGGCAGAGACCCAGTACTTC.

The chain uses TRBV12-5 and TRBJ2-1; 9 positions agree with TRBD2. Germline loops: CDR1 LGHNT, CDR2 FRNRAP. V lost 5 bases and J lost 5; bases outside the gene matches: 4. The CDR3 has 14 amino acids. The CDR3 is CASGPGLADNEQFF. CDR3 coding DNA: TGTGCTAGTGGTCCGGGACTAGCAGACAATGAGCAGTTCTTC. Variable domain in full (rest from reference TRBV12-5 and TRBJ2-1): DARVTQTPRHKVTEMGQEVTMRCQPILGHNTVFWYRQTMMQGLELLAYFRNRAPLDDSGMPKDRFSAEMPDATLATLKIQPSEPRDSAVYFCASGPGLADNEQFFGPGTRLTVL.

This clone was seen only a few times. The CDR3 loop is CASSPPRGGTSGGDETQYF. Here the CDR3 DNA reads TGTGCCAGCAGCCCCCCGAGGGGGGGGACTAGCGGGGGGGACGAGACCCAGTACTTC. This chain joins TRBV7-9 and TRBJ2-5; 16 bases map to TRBD2. V shed 5 bases and J 5 bases; nucleotides not matched to a gene: 14. There are 19 residues in the CDR3. Germline V gene lookup returns CDR1 SEHNR and CDR2 FQNEAQ (reference sequence).

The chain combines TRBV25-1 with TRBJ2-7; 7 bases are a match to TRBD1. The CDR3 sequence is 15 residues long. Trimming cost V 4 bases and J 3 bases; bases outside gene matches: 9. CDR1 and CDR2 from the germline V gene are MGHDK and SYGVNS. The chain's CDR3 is CASSGNRGSGYEQYF. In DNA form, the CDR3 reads TGTGCCAGCAGTGGAAACAGGGGATCGGGCTACGAGCAGTACTTC.

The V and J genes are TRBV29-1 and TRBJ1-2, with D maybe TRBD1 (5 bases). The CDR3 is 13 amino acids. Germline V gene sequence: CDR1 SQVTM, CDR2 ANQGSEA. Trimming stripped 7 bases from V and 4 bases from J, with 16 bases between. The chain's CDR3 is CSASGTALYGYTF. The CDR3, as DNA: TGCAGCGCGTCCGGGACTGCACTCTATGGCTACACCTTC. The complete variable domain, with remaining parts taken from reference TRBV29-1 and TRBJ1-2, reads SAVISQKPSRDICQRGTSLTIQCQVDSQVTMMFWYRQQPGQSLTLIATANQGSEATYESGFVIDKFPISRPNLTFSTLTVSNMSPEDSSIYLCSASGTALYGYTFGSGTRLTVV.

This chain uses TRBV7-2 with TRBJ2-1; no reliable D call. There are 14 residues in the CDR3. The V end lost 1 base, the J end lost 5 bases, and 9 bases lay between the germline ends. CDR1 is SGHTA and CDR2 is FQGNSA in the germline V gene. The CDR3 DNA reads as TGTGCCAGCAGCTTAGTGTTTCTAGACAATGAGCAGTTCTTC. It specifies CASSLVFLDNEQFF.

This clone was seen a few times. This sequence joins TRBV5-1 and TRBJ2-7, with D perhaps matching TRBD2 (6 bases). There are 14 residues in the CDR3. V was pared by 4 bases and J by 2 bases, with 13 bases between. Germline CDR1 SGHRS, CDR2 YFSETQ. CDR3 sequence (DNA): TGCGCCAGCAGCCCCCCAGGGACTGCCTACGAGCAGTACTTC. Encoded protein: CASSPPGTAYEQYF.

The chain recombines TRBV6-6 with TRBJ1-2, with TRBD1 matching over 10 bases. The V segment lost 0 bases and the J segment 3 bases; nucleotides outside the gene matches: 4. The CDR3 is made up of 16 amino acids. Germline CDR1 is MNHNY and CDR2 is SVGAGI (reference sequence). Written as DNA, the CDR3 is TGTGCCAGCAGTTACTCGAGGGGGACAGGGGACTATGGCTACACCTTC. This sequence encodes CASSYSRGTGDYGYTF.

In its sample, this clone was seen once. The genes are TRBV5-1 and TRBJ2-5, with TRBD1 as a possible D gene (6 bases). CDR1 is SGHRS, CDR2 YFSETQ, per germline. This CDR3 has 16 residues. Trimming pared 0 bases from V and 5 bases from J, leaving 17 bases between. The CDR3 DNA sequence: TGCGCCAGCAGCTTGGAAGCTGCACAGGGCGTGGAGACCCAGTACTTC. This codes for CASSLEAAQGVETQYF.

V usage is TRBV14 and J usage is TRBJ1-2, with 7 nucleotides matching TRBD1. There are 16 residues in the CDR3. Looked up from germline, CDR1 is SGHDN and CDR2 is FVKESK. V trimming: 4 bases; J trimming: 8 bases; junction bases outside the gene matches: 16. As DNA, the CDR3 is TGTGCCAGCAGCCCGACGGGTCGACAGGGTCCCCTGGGCTACACCTTC. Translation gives CASSPTGRQGPLGYTF.

The CDR3 here is CASKTGGASCEQYF. In DNA, the CDR3 is TGTGCCAGTAAAACAGGGGGCGCGTCGTGTGAGCAGTACTTC. V gene TRBV21-1 combines with J gene TRBJ2-7; TRBD1 reflects the table's D call only, with no check against the DNA. TRBV21-1 is annotated as a pseudogene. This CDR3 has 14 amino acids.